This TCR beta chain was recovered during a study of T-cell reconstitution after alpha-beta-depleted transplantation in children. Overall study results and limits: Where some patients showed high TCRbeta diversity at day 60, it came from recipient T cells and thymic progenitors that had survived.

The J segment lost 0 bases and the V segment lost 2 bases, leaving 10 bases of the junction unmatched. CDR3 size: 19 residues. CDR1 MNHEY and CDR2 SVGEGT come from the germline V gene. Unique molecular identifiers were used to barcode this TCRbeta library. TCRdb reprocessed the PCR reads with MiXCR, giving one entry per CDR3 protein. The sample holds fewer than 450,000 distinct CDR3 sequences, about 16% seen once. This clonotype was seen repeatedly, ten times or more. Its target is not known. Sequencing used PBMCs, mostly from graft donor cells, obtained 360 days after TCRalphabeta/CD19-depleted stem cell transplant. The chain recombines TRBV6-2 or TRBV6-3 with TRBJ2-2; 9 bases line up with TRBD2. The TCR originated in a male patient aged 2 to 9 who had a stem cell transplant for acute lymphoblastic leukemia, so the T cells may come from the graft donor. CDR3 protein: CASSYPGLARVANTGELFF. As DNA, the CDR3 is TGTGCCAGCAGTTACCCGGGACTAGCCCGTGTCGCGAACACCGGGGAGCTGTTTTTT.